This TCR beta chain was obtained from a study of response to subunit inactivated influenza vaccine. V lost 5 bases and J lost 7; bases outside the gene matches: 11. Germline V CDR1 and CDR2: SGHTA, FQGNSA. The CDR3 loop spans 15 amino acids. In this sample, this clonotype turned up many times. TCRdb fed the RT-PCR reads into MiXCR, producing one record per CDR3 protein. This table has about 570,000 distinct CDR3 sequences, around 10% appearing once. The data also belong to a second study, concerning T cells expressing NK-cell markers. That source notes: 5'RACE template switching built TCR beta cDNA with unique molecular identifiers. The CD3+CD56-NKG2C+ fraction of a few donors was likewise dominated by these clonotypes.

The rearrangement uses TRBV7-2 and TRBJ2-1, with 7 nucleotides matching TRBD2. The TCR comes from a man in his fifties or sixties who received an inactivated influenza vaccine. The input for sequencing was PBMCs from blood, taken on the day of vaccination. The CDR3 loop is CASSHSGTTRNEQFF. CDR3 nucleotide sequence: TGTGCCAGCAGCCATTCCGGGACTACCAGAAATGAGCAGTTCTTC. Together with reference TRBV7-2 and TRBJ2-1, the CDR3 gives the full variable domain: GAGVSQSPSNKVTEKGKDVELRCDPISGHTALYWYRQSLGQGLEFLIYFQGNSAPDKSGLPSDRFSAERTGGSVSTLTIQRTQQEDSAVYLCASSHSGTTRNEQFFGPGTRLTVL.